This T cell receptor (beta chain) was captured in a study of T cells in Graves' hyperthyroidism and ophthalmopathy (dated by TCRdb to 2018 to 2020). For the study in its entirety: Peripheral blood samples were taken at initial diagnosis, before any treatment was given. To identify TCR V-J signatures that set the groups apart, the researchers used a discovery cohort of 100 patients, made up of under 50 with Graves' ophthalmopathy and 57 with stable Graves' hyperthyroidism. Prospective prediction of ophthalmopathy was tested in an independent validation cohort consisting of 18 to 20 hyperthyroidism patients and some 17 patients who later progressed to ophthalmopathy. For training and testing, the 100 or so patients in the discovery cohort were randomly divided in a 7:3 ratio. The study also compared thyroid tissue and blood T-cell repertoires from about 6 Graves' hyperthyroidism patients. After sampling, hyperthyroidism patients received methimazole starting at 30 mg daily, and ophthalmopathy patients received high-dose intravenous methylprednisolone. The paper describes TCR Vbeta CDR3 sequencing of about 140 peripheral blood samples, made up of roughly 40 ophthalmopathy patients, approximately 76 hyperthyroidism patients and approximately 17 progressor patients.

A patient counted as having stable Graves' hyperthyroidism if no progression to ophthalmopathy occurred over 18 months of follow-up. Hyperthyroidism patients were newly diagnosed, with disease duration under 2 months, and aged 18 to 65 years. Patients with uncontrolled infections, other autoimmune diseases, pregnancy or lactation were excluded. Diagnoses relied on clinical symptoms, serum thyroxine and TRAb, thyroid ultrasound and orbital computed tomography. PBMCs were isolated from about 10 ml of fresh peripheral blood by Ficoll-Paque density gradient centrifugation. Total RNA was extracted using Trizol reagent, and RNA quality was assessed on an Agilent 2100 Bioanalyzer. The table lists this clonotype with many counts. The target of this receptor is not known. Qualities for individual bases were not recorded, and no much larger clone is one base off. V is pruned by 4 bases and J by 4 bases, leaving 12 bases of the junction without a gene match. The CDR3 starts with the cysteine, ends with the phenylalanine, and has 17 residues. Only the CDR3 region is kept as DNA, spanning 51 bases read in frame from base 1. CDR1 and CDR2, looked up from the germline V gene, are MGHRA and YSYEKL.

The TCR beta CDR3 regions were amplified from RNA transcripts. The TCR CDR3 was subjected to a first round of RT-PCR using the HTBI primer set and the Qiagen OneStep RT-PCR kit. Libraries were constructed in a second round of multiplex PCR, after which size selection and purification were carried out. Libraries were sequenced paired-end with 100 bp reads on an Illumina HiSeq2000. The paper's data handling went like this. Raw data were processed with SOAPnuke, discarding reads with adapters, uncalled bases, mean Phred below 15, or no exact constant-primer or identifier match. High-quality paired reads were merged using COPE v1.2.5, and each unique nucleotide sequence was defined as a clonotype. Clonotypes were aligned to IMGT TRBV, TRBD and TRBJ reference segments using MiTCR v1.1. The analysis included only V-J combinations with a frequency above 0.0001, which together covered 99% to 99.2% of the repertoires. The TCS score was defined as the ratio of F50 (clonal expansion) to E x V (chaos), calculated using BLOSUM62-based TCRdist between CDR3 peptides within each V-J. Welch's t-statistics and random forest reduced 500 to 550 V-J features to 13, which were used in a naive Bayes classifier (R e1071). The public reads were quality trimmed at Q25 with fastp and then assembled into clones with MiXCR by TCRdb, keeping productive beta chains. Each entry merges the rows of one CDR3 protein and shows their most common DNA and genes. TCRdb, not the authors, supplied the V and J calls. The table for this sample lists about 420,000 distinct CDR3 sequences; roughly 13% of them were counted only once. In total, the top ten clones hold about 5% of the sample.

The paper as a whole reports these results and caveats: A model built on a 13 V-J signature distinguished ophthalmopathy from stable hyperthyroidism, reaching roughly 88% sensitivity and 81.08% specificity in cross-validation and 80%/75% in testing. Blood samples also contained most of the expanded thyroid clonotypes (frequency above 0.001), which suggests that blood repertoires may reflect thyroid immune responses. In validation, the model predicted progression to ophthalmopathy with over 60% sensitivity and approximately 78% specificity, a median of about 6 months before onset. Sample size was not statistically predetermined, and investigators were not blinded to group allocation.

This chain is built from TRBV4-1 and TRBJ2-2; TRBD1 lines up with 7 middle nucleotides. Sequencing was carried out using blood. This TCR came from a woman under 30 with Graves' hyperthyroidism. The nucleotide sequence is given as TGCGCCAGCAGCCGTTACAGGGGTAGTAGACGCACCGGGGAGCTGTTTTTT. This translates into CASSRYRGSRRTGELFF.